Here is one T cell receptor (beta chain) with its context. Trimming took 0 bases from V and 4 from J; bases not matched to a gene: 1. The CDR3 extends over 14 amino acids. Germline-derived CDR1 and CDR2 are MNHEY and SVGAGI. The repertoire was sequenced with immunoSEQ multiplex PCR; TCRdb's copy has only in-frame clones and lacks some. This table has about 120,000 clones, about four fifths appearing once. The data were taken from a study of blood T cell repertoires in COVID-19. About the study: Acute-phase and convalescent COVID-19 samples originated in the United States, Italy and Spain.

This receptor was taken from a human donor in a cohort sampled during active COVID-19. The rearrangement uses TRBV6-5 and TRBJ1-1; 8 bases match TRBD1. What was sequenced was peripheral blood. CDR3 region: CASSYSRGPTEAFF. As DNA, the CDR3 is TGTGCCAGCAGTTACTCCAGGGGGCCCACTGAAGCTTTCTTT.